The 10 T cell receptor beta chains in this list originate from one sample, sequenced in a study of cytomegalovirus exposure and HLA in healthy donors. The PCR was carried out with 60 Vbeta primers and 13 Jbeta primers. Some clones are missing from TCRdb's copy, which holds only in-frame ones; the method was immunoSEQ multiplex PCR. Counted here are around 180,000 clones, 70% to 80% occurring once; the ten biggest clones make up roughly 1.4%. The sample was PBMCs. The receptors stem from a woman aged 50 to 65 in good health and CMV-seronegative.

V is TRBV29-1 and J is TRBJ1-1; D unresolved. The CDR3 runs to 13 residues. The ends were cut back, 3 bases at V and 1 base at J, with 9 bases in the middle. Germline assignment: CDR1 SQVTM and CDR2 ANQGSEA. This CDR3 is CSVEVGPNTEAFF. The CDR3 coding sequence is TGCAGCGTTGAGGTTGGGCCGAACACTGAAGCTTTCTTT.

This rearrangement joins TRBV5-1 to TRBJ1-2; 7 nucleotides agree with TRBD1. Germline CDR1 and CDR2: SGHRS and YFSETQ. The CDR3 has 14 residues. With V trimmed by 7 bases and J by 5 bases, 11 bases remained unmatched. CDR3 in DNA: TGCGCCAGCCGGGTTCGCAGGGGGAATTATGGCTACACCTTC. It codes for CASRVRRGNYGYTF.

The V gene is TRBV27, the J gene TRBJ1-1, with D possibly being TRBD1 (5 bases). CDR1 and CDR2 (germline): MNHEY, SMNVEV (reference sequence). This CDR3 is 11 amino acids long. V lost 8 bases to trimming and J lost 3 bases, with 7 bases between them. The CDR3 sequence: CASWGDTEAFF. CDR3 nucleotides: TGTGCCAGCTGGGGCGACACTGAAGCTTTCTTT.

This clone was detected once. This chain joins TRBV19 and TRBJ2-3; D gene ambiguous. The CDR3 is 15 residues long. V dropped 4 bases and J dropped 3 bases, with 14 bases sitting between them. The germline CDR1 and CDR2 sequences are LNHDA and SQIVND (reference sequence). CDR3 coding DNA: TGTGCCAGTAGTAACACACCGCAACCAACAGATACGCAGTATTTT. This encodes CASSNTPQPTDTQYF.

Concerning this clone itself: An end of the junction differs from the germline gene, which may be a read error. V usage is TRBV7-9 and J usage is TRBJ1-1, with D tentatively TRBD1 (5 bases). There are 14 residues in the CDR3. CDR1 SEHNR and CDR2 FQNEAQ come from the germline V gene (reference sequence). In nucleotides, the CDR3 is TGTTCCAGCAGCTTAACAGGTCTGAACACTGAAGCTTTCTTT. Translated: CSSSLTGLNTEAFF.

The V call is TRBV21-1, the J call TRBJ1-6; TRBD1, the table's D call, was not compared with the DNA. TRBV21-1 is annotated as a pseudogene. CDR3 size: 14 residues. CDR3: CASPGQEGNSPLHF. The CDR3 coding sequence is TGTGCCAGTCCGGGACAGGAGGGGAATTCACCCCTCCACTTT.

The V gene is TRBV5-4, the J gene TRBJ2-2; D remains unclear. The germline V gene has CDR1 SGHNT and CDR2 YYREEE (reference sequence). The CDR3 consists of 12 residues. With 4 bases removed from V and 1 base from J, the gap between germline ends came to 2 bases. The CDR3 reads CASSQNTGELFF. The CDR3 DNA sequence: TGTGCCAGCAGCCAGAACACCGGGGAGCTGTTTTTT.

The chain joins TRBV4-2 to TRBJ2-2; 13 bases are shared with TRBD2. This CDR3 spans 18 amino acids. V trimming: 0 bases; J trimming: 7 bases; junction bases outside the gene matches: 8. From germline, CDR1 is LGHNA and CDR2 YNFKEQ. CDR3 in amino acids: CASSQDWGTSGMGGELFF. DNA for the CDR3: TGTGCCAGCAGCCAAGATTGGGGGACTAGCGGGATGGGCGGGGAGCTGTTTTTT.

The J gene is TRBJ2-3, the V gene TRBV7-3; 13 bases align to TRBD2. Germline V gene data show CDR1 as SGHTA and CDR2 as FQGTGA. Germline trimming cut 3 bases from V and 3 bases from J; bases unmatched to any gene: 3. This CDR3 is built from 16 residues. DNA for the CDR3: TGTGCCAGCAGCTTTACGGGACTAGCGGGAACAGATACGCAGTATTTT. Amino acids: CASSFTGLAGTDTQYF.

DNA for the CDR3: TGTGCCAGCACCAATACCCCGACAGTTAATGAAAAACTGTTTTTT. Residues: CASTNTPTVNEKLFF. This chain links TRBV2 with TRBJ1-4, with D possibly matching TRBD1 (5 bases). The germline V gene has CDR1 SNHLY and CDR2 FYNNEI. Trimming shortened V by 7 bases and J by 4 bases, and 16 bases separated the two germline ends. The CDR3 loop spans 15 amino acids.